One and the same sample provided the 21 T cell receptor beta chains below, sequenced in a study of CD4 T cells in relation to SARS-CoV-2 and coronaviruses. Unexposed donor CD4+ T cells date from 2011-2018, before the COVID-19 pandemic. After approximately ten days of culture, CD4+ T cells were isolated. Here immunoSEQ multiplex PCR was the method, and the copy in TCRdb shows in-frame clones only, minus some. This sample has about 18,000 clones, with roughly 80% found just once. Antigens of these TCRs are unknown. What was sequenced was CD4+ T cells from PBMCs, cultured in vitro. The receptors derive from a human donor in good health.

This clone came up once. The chain combines TRBV28 with TRBJ2-7; no reliable D call. Trimming cost V 2 bases and J 3 bases, with 11 bases left between them. The CDR3 has 14 amino acids. The germline gives CDR1 MDHEN, CDR2 SYDVKM. CDR3 DNA sequence: TGTGCCAGCAGTTTACGGTTCGGTCGCTACGAGCAGTACTTC. Protein sequence: CASSLRFGRYEQYF.

The chain recombines TRBV18 with TRBJ2-2; 10 nucleotides match TRBD2. Germline trimming cut 1 base from V and 2 bases from J; bases unmatched to any gene: 4. CDR1 and CDR2 (germline): KGHSH, LQKENI. This CDR3 has 17 residues. CDR3 nucleotide sequence: TGTGCCAGCTCACCACAACTAGCGGGACCCAACACCGGGGAGCTGTTTTTT. Amino acid sequence: CASSPQLAGPNTGELFF.

The rearrangement joins TRBV7-9 to TRBJ2-1; D unclear. The CDR3 runs to 15 residues. Germline V gene data show CDR1 as SEHNR and CDR2 as FQNEAQ (reference sequence). V gave up 2 bases and J gave up 4 bases, with 12 bases separating them. CDR3 in DNA: TGTGCCAGCAGCTTAAACCGGGCCAGGTACAATGAGCAGTTCTTC. Translation: CASSLNRARYNEQFF.

This chain connects TRBV30 to TRBJ1-4; D not certain. Trimming removed 0 bases at V and 5 bases at J, with 10 bases between. Germline CDR1 is GTSNPN and CDR2 is SVGIG (reference sequence). The CDR3 is 14 amino acids. This CDR3 is CAWSVGQSNEKLFF. The CDR3 DNA is TGTGCCTGGAGTGTCGGGCAGTCAAATGAAAAACTGTTTTTT.

This clone was counted a single time. The chain uses TRBV5-1 and TRBJ1-2; 9 bases map to TRBD1. The length of the CDR3 is 13 residues. The junction had 8 bases not matched to a gene; V was cut back by 3 bases and J by 11 bases. Looked up from germline, CDR1 is SGHRS and CDR2 is YFSETQ. The CDR3 is CASSWGQGERYTF. The DNA of the CDR3 is TGCGCCAGCAGCTGGGGACAGGGTGAGAGGTACACCTTC.

The V call is TRBV14, the J call TRBJ2-7; maybe TRBD2 (5 bases). There are 12 residues in the CDR3. CDR1 is SGHDN and CDR2 is FVKESK in the germline V gene. The ends were cut back, 10 bases at V and 6 bases at J, with 16 bases in the middle. The CDR3 region has the DNA TGTGCCACTTCGGACTTTCCTCGCGAGCAGTACTTC. It encodes CATSDFPREQYF.

This clone showed up just a few times. The rearrangement joins TRBV11-2 to TRBJ1-5, with unresolved D. V lost 1 base and J 7 bases, leaving 8 bases between the germline ends. CDR1 SGHAT and CDR2 FQNNGV come from the germline V gene. The CDR3 is 13 amino acids. CDR3 in amino acids: CASSLGSLQPQHF. As DNA, the CDR3 is TGTGCCAGCAGCTTAGGGTCCCTCCAGCCCCAGCATTTT.

The chain couples TRBV4-1 to TRBJ2-3; TRBD2 agrees at 7 bases. The CDR3 consists of 15 residues. The germline gives CDR1 MGHRA, CDR2 YSYEKL. Losses at the gene ends were 9 bases for V and 4 bases for J; bases not matched to a gene: 13. Here the CDR3 reads CASLGGGRGPDTQYF. CDR3 nucleotide sequence: TGCGCCAGTCTCGGCGGCGGGAGAGGCCCAGATACGCAGTATTTT.

The chain employs TRBV5-5 and TRBJ1-2; 7 nucleotides line up with TRBD1. This CDR3 has 13 residues. Trimming at V came to 4 bases and at J to 5 bases, leaving 5 bases not matched to a gene. Germline loops: CDR1 SGHKS, CDR2 YYEKEE (reference sequence). CDR3 DNA: TGTGCCAGCAGCCTCTCAGGGGGATATGGCTACACCTTC. It codes for CASSLSGGYGYTF.

V and J are TRBV12-3 or TRBV12-4 and TRBJ2-1, with 8 bases lining up with TRBD1. The trim removed 6 bases at V and 6 bases at J, leaving 4 bases unmatched. The CDR3 runs to 13 residues. CDR3 amino acids: CASSTTGGNEQFF. The CDR3 DNA sequence: TGTGCCAGCAGCACCACAGGGGGCAATGAGCAGTTCTTC.

This sequence joins TRBV4-2 and TRBJ2-2, with no clear D. This CDR3 contains 14 residues. The germline V gene encodes CDR1 LGHNA and CDR2 YNFKEQ. The germline V and J ends were trimmed by 0 bases and 7 bases, with 9 bases remaining between them. Here the CDR3 reads CASSQDVGNGELFF. CDR3 DNA: TGTGCCAGCAGCCAAGATGTGGGAAACGGGGAGCTGTTTTTT.

V usage is TRBV7-9 and J usage is TRBJ2-3; the D is unclear. The CDR3 is 14 amino acids. CDR1 SEHNR and CDR2 FQNEAQ come from the germline V gene (reference sequence). Trimming cost V 1 base and J 2 bases, with 7 bases left between them. The CDR3 protein is CASSLGAPTDTQYF. In DNA form, the CDR3 reads TGTGCCAGCAGCTTAGGGGCGCCCACAGATACGCAGTATTTT.

This clone has only a few counts. The chain employs TRBV18 and TRBJ2-7; 7 bases fit TRBD1. Trimming removed 1 base from V and 1 base from J; junction bases left unmatched: 1. Germline CDR1 KGHSH, CDR2 LQKENI. The CDR3 covers 14 residues. This CDR3 is CASSPQDRSYEQYF. The CDR3 nucleotides read TGTGCCAGCTCACCACAGGACAGGTCCTACGAGCAGTACTTC.

In its sample, this clone was seen a few times. The V gene is TRBV7-8, the J gene TRBJ2-2; D remains unclear. The CDR3 covers 13 residues. V lost 3 bases and J 0 bases, leaving 2 bases between the germline ends. Germline V gene lookup returns CDR1 SGHVS and CDR2 FQNEAQ. This CDR3 is CASSFSNTGELFF. CDR3 sequence (DNA): TGTGCCAGCAGCTTCTCGAACACCGGGGAGCTGTTTTTT.

J is TRBJ1-2 and V is TRBV18; the match to TRBD1 covers 10 bases. Germline V gene lookup returns CDR1 KGHSH and CDR2 LQKENI. There are 15 residues in the CDR3. Trimming cost V 3 bases and J 4 bases; bases outside gene matches: 5. In nucleotides, the CDR3 is TGTGCCAGCTCACCGGGGACAGGGGTTCGCTATGGCTACACCTTC. It yields the protein CASSPGTGVRYGYTF.

This clone was counted between two and nine times. This chain links TRBV27 with TRBJ1-2, with TRBD1 as a possible D gene (5 bases). Germline assignment: CDR1 MNHEY and CDR2 SMNVEV (reference sequence). The CDR3 consists of 13 residues. V lost 5 bases to trimming and J lost 6 bases, with 13 bases between them. The CDR3 nucleotides read TGTGCCAGCAGTCGCTGGGGCGCTGATGGCTACACCTTC. Protein product: CASSRWGADGYTF.

In its sample, this clone was seen a few times. The chain links TRBV5-6 to TRBJ2-1, with TRBD2 matching over 7 bases. This CDR3 spans 14 amino acids. The germline V gene encodes CDR1 SGHDT and CDR2 YYEEEE. J lost 9 bases, V lost 4 bases, and 10 bases had no gene match. CDR3 sequence: CASSTRTSSFEQFF. In DNA form, the CDR3 reads TGTGCCAGCAGCACCAGGACTAGTAGCTTTGAGCAGTTCTTC.

This clone was seen a handful of times. The chain recombines TRBV19 with TRBJ2-7; possibly TRBD1 or TRBD2 for D (10 bases each). Germline loops: CDR1 LNHDA, CDR2 SQIVND (reference sequence). The CDR3 covers 14 residues. V gave up 9 bases and J gave up 4 bases, with 19 bases separating them. This chain's CDR3 is CASSLAGQGYEQYF. DNA of the CDR3: TGTGCCAGCTCACTAGCGGGACAGGGGTACGAGCAGTACTTC.

The sample holds one count of this clone. The rearrangement links TRBV9 to TRBJ2-5; D remains unclear. Germline CDR1 is SGDLS and CDR2 is YYNGEE. V lost 4 bases and J 0 bases, leaving 13 bases between the germline ends. This CDR3 is built from 15 residues. CDR3 sequence reads: CASSLTTGHQETQYF. The CDR3 DNA is TGTGCCAGCAGCTTAACAACCGGGCACCAAGAGACCCAGTACTTC.

The chain employs TRBV6-5 and TRBJ1-6; a possible D gene is TRBD1 (5 bases). Looked up from germline, CDR1 is MNHEY and CDR2 is SVGAGI. The CDR3 totals 13 residues. The V gene lost 10 bases and the J gene lost 14 bases, with 21 bases spanning the gap. This chain's CDR3 is CAIRTPSTNSLHF. The CDR3 nucleotides read TGTGCCATCCGGACACCGTCCACGAATTCCCTCCACTTT.

The chain carries TRBV30 and TRBJ1-1; D is ambiguous. In germline, CDR1 is GTSNPN, CDR2 SVGIG (reference sequence). The V end was cut by 0 bases, the J end by 0 bases, with 14 bases between. This CDR3 spans 16 amino acids. In DNA form, the CDR3 reads TGTGCCTGGAGTGTACGAGGGAGCCTAATGAACACTGAAGCTTTCTTT. Protein sequence: CAWSVRGSLMNTEAFF.